This T cell receptor beta chain was sequenced for a study of circulating CD8 cells and anti-PD-1 response in melanoma. Study results and caveats: At M1, fewer than 8% of TRB clonotypes appeared in multiple subsets. Some patients were treatment-naive; others were previously treated.

TCR libraries were prepared from around 14 ng of total RNA with the QIAseq Immune Repertoire TCR panel. Via MiXCR, TCRdb re-called the reads, giving one row per CDR3 protein. In the table there are fewer than 500 distinct CDR3 sequences, about 11% of which are singletons. Four subsets defined by PD-1 and/or TIGIT were sorted from live CD3+CD8+TCRalphabeta+ cells. This clonotype is medium-sized in the sample. Its target is unknown. V was trimmed by 3 bases and J by 0 bases, leaving 5 bases between them. The length of the CDR3 is 13 residues. Germline assignment: CDR1 LNHDA and CDR2 SQIVND (reference sequence).

The sequence came from a human donor with melanoma. The material sequenced was CD8+ T cells from PBMCs, taken at baseline or after one month of anti-PD-1 therapy (not recorded which). The chain has TRBV19 and TRBJ1-1; tentatively, D is TRBD1 (5 bases). The CDR3 nucleotides read TGTGCCAGTAGTATGGGACTGAACACTGAAGCTTTCTTT. Translating it yields CASSMGLNTEAFF. The full variable domain, rest sourced from reference TRBV19 and TRBJ1-1, is DGGITQSPKYLFRKEGQNVTLSCEQNLNHDAMYWYRQDPGQGLRLIYYSQIVNDFQKGDIAEGYSVSREKKESFPLTVTSAQKNPTAFYLCASSMGLNTEAFFGQGTRLTVV.